These 26 T cell receptor beta chains share one sample of origin, sequenced in a study of naive and memory T cell subsets. TCR cDNA received a 3' ligated oligonucleotide that carried a UMI. Four PCR rounds used nested alpha and beta constant region primers plus the SP2 primer. TCRdb analysed the 5' RACE reads with MiXCR anew, one entry per CDR3 protein. This repertoire shows about 32,000 distinct CDR3 sequences, over 15% found once; its top ten account for about 2.4%. These receptor sequences come from a female donor in good health.

The chain links TRBV12-5 to TRBJ2-7; the match to TRBD2 covers 8 bases. With V trimmed by 4 bases and J by 4 bases, 6 bases remained unmatched. CDR1 is LGHNT and CDR2 is FRNRAP in the germline V gene. The CDR3 length is 14 residues. The CDR3 sequence is CASGWAGRVYEQYF. The DNA of the CDR3 is TGTGCTAGTGGTTGGGCCGGGAGGGTATACGAGCAGTACTTC.

The J gene is TRBJ1-2, the V gene TRBV6-6; no reliable D call. CDR1 and CDR2 (germline): MNHNY, SVGAGI (reference sequence). Trimming shortened V by 7 bases and J by 1 base, and 7 bases separated the two germline ends. The CDR3 loop spans 12 amino acids. The CDR3 nucleotides read TGTGCCAGCACTGGGAGTAACTATGGCTACACCTTC. This gives the protein CASTGSNYGYTF.

This clonotype came up a few times. CDR3 bases: TGTGCCAGCAACCTTGGGGGGTTCACTGAAGCTTTCTTT. It codes for CASNLGGFTEAFF. The rearrangement links TRBV12-3 or TRBV12-4 to TRBJ1-1, with a tentative D call TRBD1 (5 bases). Trimming shortened V by 7 bases and J by 4 bases, and 13 bases separated the two germline ends. The CDR3 consists of 13 residues.

This chain joins TRBV6-1 and TRBJ1-1; the match to TRBD1 covers 7 bases. Germline values: CDR1 MNHNS, CDR2 SASEGT. The CDR3 loop spans 13 amino acids. Losses at the gene ends were 7 bases for V and 8 bases for J; bases not matched to a gene: 10. CDR3 protein: CASIQQTGTEAFF. CDR3 DNA: TGTGCCAGCATCCAACAGACAGGGACAGAAGCTTTCTTT.

This clonotype was recorded at least ten times. The V gene is TRBV6-6, the J gene TRBJ1-4; D is perhaps TRBD1 (6 bases). Germline CDR1 and CDR2: MNHNY and SVGAGI (reference sequence). The V end was cut by 4 bases, the J end by 7 bases, with 13 bases between. This CDR3 is 14 amino acids long. The CDR3 loop reads CASSFGGLREKLFF. The CDR3 DNA reads TGTGCCAGCAGTTTCGGGGGGCTGCGTGAAAAACTGTTTTTT.

This clonotype ranks as medium-sized. This chain joins TRBV12-3 or TRBV12-4 and TRBJ2-3; D remains unclear. The CDR3 loop spans 14 amino acids. With 1 base removed from V and 3 bases from J, the gap between germline ends came to 8 bases. The CDR3: CASSLGSGTDTQYF. The CDR3 DNA is TGTGCCAGCAGTTTAGGTTCCGGGACAGATACGCAGTATTTT.

This clonotype has a count of ten or more. This sequence joins TRBV2 and TRBJ2-3, with D perhaps matching TRBD1 (5 bases). The CDR3 extends over 14 amino acids. The V gene lost 6 bases and the J gene lost 2 bases, with 12 bases spanning the gap. Germline-derived CDR1 and CDR2 are SNHLY and FYNNEI. CDR3 coding DNA: TGTGCCAGCAGCCCCGACAGAAACACAGATACGCAGTATTTT. Amino acid sequence: CASSPDRNTDTQYF. The whole variable domain, filled in from reference TRBV2 and TRBJ2-3, reads EPEVTQTPSHQVTQMGQEVILRCVPISNHLYFYWYRQILGQKVEFLVSFYNNEISEKSEIFDDQFSVERPDGSNFTLKIRSTKLEDSAMYFCASSPDRNTDTQYFGPGTRLTVL.

This rearrangement joins TRBV6-6 to TRBJ1-1; TRBD1 is a possible D gene (5 bases). Trimming cost V 7 bases and J 4 bases, with 16 bases left between them. The V gene's germline CDR1 is MNHNY and CDR2 SVGAGI (reference sequence). The CDR3 spans 14 residues. CDR3 bases: TGTGCCAGCATCAGTAGGGCTGGGGGCACTGAAGCTTTCTTT. Translating it yields CASISRAGGTEAFF.

This clonotype was counted many times. The chain joins TRBV29-1 to TRBJ1-2, with 7 bases lining up with TRBD1. V shed 5 bases, J shed 8 bases, and the junction held 5 bases outside the gene matches. CDR1 is SQVTM, CDR2 ANQGSEA, per germline. This CDR3 is built from 11 residues. The CDR3 reads CSVTGDGGYTF. In DNA, the CDR3 is TGCAGCGTTACAGGGGACGGAGGCTACACCTTC.

This clonotype has more than one count but fewer than ten. The chain has TRBV6-5 and TRBJ2-7; D may correspond to TRBD1 or TRBD2 (5 bases each). This CDR3 is 14 amino acids long. Trimming shortened V by 0 bases and J by 6 bases, and 12 bases separated the two germline ends. Germline V gives CDR1 MNHEY, CDR2 SVGAGI. The CDR3 loop is CASSYSGPISEQYF. CDR3 sequence (DNA): TGTGCCAGCAGTTACTCGGGACCCATTTCCGAGCAGTACTTC.

For this clonotype: Germline and junction disagree at one end, which may indicate a read error. The chain joins TRBV5-5 to TRBJ1-6; D gene uncertain. Germline values: CDR1 SGHKS, CDR2 YYEKEE (reference sequence). The CDR3 is 13 amino acids. The CDR3 region is CASNLVVVSPLHF. Written as DNA, the CDR3 is TGTGCCAGCAACTTGGTGGTAGTTTCACCCCTCCACTTT.

In this sample, this clonotype turned up many times. V gene TRBV20-1 combines with J gene TRBJ2-1, with D perhaps being TRBD1 or TRBD2 (5 bases each). Trimming pared 5 bases from V and 7 bases from J, leaving 24 bases between. Germline assignment: CDR1 DFQATT and CDR2 SNEGSKA (reference sequence). The CDR3 is made up of 16 amino acids. The CDR3 region is CSAPGEGPSFKNEQFF. DNA for the CDR3: TGCAGTGCTCCAGGCGAGGGGCCGTCCTTCAAGAATGAGCAGTTCTTC.

In this sample, this clonotype turned up many times. V is TRBV27 and J is TRBJ2-7, with a weak D call TRBD1 (6 bases). Trimming removed 5 bases from V and 1 base from J, with 9 bases in between. CDR1 and CDR2 (germline): MNHEY, SMNVEV (reference sequence). The CDR3 is 13 residues long. In DNA form, the CDR3 reads TGTGCCAGCAGTGGGACAATATCCTACGAGCAGTACTTC. Protein product: CASSGTISYEQYF.

As concerns this clonotype: The junction differs from germline at one of its ends, possibly a read error. The V and J genes are TRBV5-1 and TRBJ1-6; D call uncertain. The CDR3 is 14 residues long. Germline values: CDR1 SGHRS, CDR2 YFSETQ. CDR3 in DNA: TGCGCCAGCAGCCCCGACTCACCGCTCTCACCCCTCCGCTTT. Protein: CASSPDSPLSPLRF.

The V gene is TRBV2, the J gene TRBJ2-7, with D possibly matching TRBD1 (6 bases). The V end was cut by 7 bases, the J end by 6 bases, with 13 bases between. The CDR3 runs 12 residues. CDR1 and CDR2 from the germline V gene are SNHLY and FYNNEI. The CDR3 DNA reads TGTGCCAGCAACAGGGCAGCCCGCGAGCAGTACTTC. As protein: CASNRAAREQYF.

This clonotype has more than one count but fewer than ten. The chain uses TRBV5-5 and TRBJ1-1; unclear D gene. The germline CDR1 and CDR2 sequences are SGHKS and YYEKEE (reference sequence). V lost 2 bases, J lost 1 base, and 3 bases lay in between. This CDR3 comprises 12 residues. The CDR3, as DNA: TGTGCCAGCAGCTTTGAGAACACTGAAGCTTTCTTT. Its translation: CASSFENTEAFF.

This clonotype was detected a few times. This chain joins TRBV27 and TRBJ2-3, with 9 bases lining up with TRBD2. Germline-derived CDR1 and CDR2 are MNHEY and SMNVEV (reference sequence). The CDR3 has 14 residues. J was trimmed by 4 bases and V by 5 bases; bases with no gene match: 4. CDR3 region: CASSLGLASDTQYF. In nucleotides, the CDR3 is TGTGCCAGCAGTCTGGGACTAGCCTCAGATACGCAGTATTTT.

This clonotype was counted a single time. V gene TRBV5-1 combines with J gene TRBJ2-1, with TRBD2 matching 11 bases. This CDR3 comprises 18 residues. V trimming: 1 base; J trimming: 5 bases; junction bases outside the gene matches: 11. CDR1 SGHRS and CDR2 YFSETQ come from the germline V gene. CDR3 bases: TGCGCCAGCAGCTTGAGACTAGCGGGGAAAGCTCTTCACAATGAGCAGTTCTTC. Protein: CASSLRLAGKALHNEQFF.

This chain connects TRBV6-1 to TRBJ1-2; weak D call: TRBD1 (5 bases). This CDR3 spans 15 amino acids. Germline V gives CDR1 MNHNS, CDR2 SASEGT. V dropped 1 base and J dropped 4 bases, with 13 bases sitting between them. CDR3 loop: CASSEGGRPFYGYTF. CDR3 bases: TGTGCCAGCAGTGAAGGGGGCAGACCTTTCTATGGCTACACCTTC.

This clonotype was seen a handful of times. The CDR3 DNA sequence: TGTGCCAGCAGCCACGACAGGGCGGATGGCTACACCTTC. It codes for CASSHDRADGYTF. The chain joins TRBV3-1 to TRBJ1-2, with 7 bases identical to TRBD1. This CDR3 is 13 amino acids long. Per the germline V gene, CDR1 is LGHDT and CDR2 is YNNKEL (reference sequence). V gave up 3 bases and J gave up 6 bases; unmatched junction bases: 4.

The sample holds a few counts of this clonotype. The chain joins TRBV29-1 to TRBJ1-2; the D gene is possibly TRBD1 (6 bases). Between the trimmed V and J ends, which lost 5 bases and 4 bases, there was a span of 11 bases. Germline values: CDR1 SQVTM, CDR2 ANQGSEA. This CDR3 comprises 12 residues. CDR3 coding DNA: TGCAGCGTTCTAACAGGGTTCTATGGCTACACCTTC. It encodes CSVLTGFYGYTF.

The rearrangement links TRBV11-2 to TRBJ1-5, with a tentative D call TRBD1 (5 bases). Trimming pared 5 bases from V and 6 bases from J, leaving 14 bases between. Germline V lookup: CDR1 SGHAT, CDR2 FQNNGV. The CDR3 sequence is 14 residues long. Here the CDR3 reads CASSPGHSSQPQHF. The CDR3 region has the DNA TGTGCCAGCAGCCCTGGACATTCAAGTCAGCCCCAGCATTTT.

The chain carries TRBV10-1 and TRBJ2-5; D unclear. V was clipped by 0 bases and J by 4 bases, with 15 bases between them. Germline-derived CDR1 and CDR2 are WNHNN and SYGVQD (reference sequence). There are 16 residues in the CDR3. CDR3 nucleotide sequence: TGCGCCAGCAGTGAGTCGGGATCGGCTCCTCCAGAGACCCAGTACTTC. Translating it yields CASSESGSAPPETQYF.

This clonotype occurred a few times. The J gene is TRBJ1-1, the V gene TRBV20-1; 11 nucleotides line up with TRBD1. The V segment lost 6 bases and the J segment 5 bases; nucleotides outside the gene matches: 8. Germline lookup yields CDR1 DFQATT and CDR2 SNEGSKA (reference sequence). There are 14 residues in the CDR3. The CDR3 loop is CSAVRTGGLTEAFF. The CDR3, as DNA: TGCAGTGCCGTTCGGACAGGGGGCTTAACTGAAGCTTTCTTT.

The chain combines TRBV10-3 with TRBJ2-7, with 8 bases matching TRBD2. V was clipped by 3 bases and J by 0 bases; unmatched bases: 4. The CDR3 contains 15 residues. Germline lookup yields CDR1 ENHRY and CDR2 SYGVKD. In DNA form, the CDR3 reads TGTGCCATCAGTGAAGCGGGGGAGAGCTCCTACGAGCAGTACTTC. This sequence encodes CAISEAGESSYEQYF.

This clonotype has at least ten counts. J is TRBJ1-2 and V is TRBV6-2 or TRBV6-3; TRBD1 might be the D (5 bases). This CDR3 has 14 amino acids. Per germline, CDR1 MNHEY and CDR2 SVGEGT. V lost 10 bases to trimming and J lost 2 bases, with 17 bases between them. The CDR3 here is CATTGTEHNYGYTF. DNA for the CDR3: TGTGCCACCACCGGGACGGAGCACAACTATGGCTACACCTTC.